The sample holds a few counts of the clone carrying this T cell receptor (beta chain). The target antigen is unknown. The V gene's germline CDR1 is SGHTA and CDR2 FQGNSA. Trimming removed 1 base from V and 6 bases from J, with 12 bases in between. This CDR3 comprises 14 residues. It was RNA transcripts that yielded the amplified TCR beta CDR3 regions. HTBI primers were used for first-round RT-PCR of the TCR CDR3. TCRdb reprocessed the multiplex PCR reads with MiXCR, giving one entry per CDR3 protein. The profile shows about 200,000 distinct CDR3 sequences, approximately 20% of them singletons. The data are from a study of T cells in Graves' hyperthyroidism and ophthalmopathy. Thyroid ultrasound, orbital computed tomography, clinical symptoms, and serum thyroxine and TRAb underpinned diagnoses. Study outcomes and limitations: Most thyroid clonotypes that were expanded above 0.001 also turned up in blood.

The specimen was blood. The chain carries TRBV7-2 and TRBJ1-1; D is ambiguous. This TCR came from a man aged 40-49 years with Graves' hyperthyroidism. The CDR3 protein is CASSLVRIYSEAFF. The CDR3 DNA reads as TGTGCCAGCAGCTTAGTTAGGATTTATTCTGAAGCTTTCTTT.